The 22 T cell receptor beta chains below were found in one sample sequenced in a study of blood T cell repertoires in COVID-19 (dated by TCRdb to 2020 to 2022). Receptor amplification or capture employed the immunoSEQ multiplex PCR assay. The table comes from immuneACCESS by way of TCRdb, which keeps in-frame sequences with V and J called. Part of the clones is missing from these tables; in studies checked, under half for an unresolved V gene and the rest for unknown reasons. The sample data list hundreds of thousands of clones, and around 85% of these were observed just once. Of the sample, around 3.6% falls within the top ten clones. Sequencing was carried out using peripheral blood. All receptors come from a woman aged 40-49 years with active or convalescent COVID-19.

The V and J genes are TRBV3-1 (or the pseudogene TRBV3-2) and TRBJ2-2; 9 bases match TRBD2. This CDR3 is 18 amino acids long. The junction had 14 bases not matched to a gene; V was cut back by 2 bases and J by 7 bases. Germline loops: CDR1 LGHDT, CDR2 YNNKEL (reference sequence). This CDR3 is CASSQKNPGTSWYGELFF. The CDR3 region has the DNA TGTGCCAGCAGCCAAAAAAACCCCGGGACTAGCTGGTACGGGGAGCTGTTTTTT.

V usage is TRBV30 and J usage is TRBJ2-3; possible D gene TRBD1, 5 bases. Germline values: CDR1 GTSNPN, CDR2 SVGIG (reference sequence). The CDR3 extends over 14 amino acids. Trimming took 3 bases from V and 5 from J, leaving 15 bases between them. The CDR3 loop reads CAWRDSVWGDTQYF. CDR3 DNA sequence: TGTGCCTGGAGAGACAGTGTGTGGGGAGATACGCAGTATTTT.

The V gene is TRBV10-3, the J gene TRBJ1-3; no definite D call. Germline lookup yields CDR1 ENHRY and CDR2 SYGVKD. Trimming took 4 bases from V and 0 from J, leaving 10 bases between them. CDR3 length equals 15 residues. CDR3 DNA: TGTGCCATCAGTGTTGATAGCTACTCTGGAAACACCATATATTTT. It specifies CAISVDSYSGNTIYF.

As for this clone: The junction departs from the called germline gene at one end, perhaps through a read error. This chain joins TRBV7-3 and TRBJ1-3; D remains unclear. This CDR3 spans 16 amino acids. The germline V gene has CDR1 SGHTA and CDR2 FQGTGA. The CDR3 protein is CASSLTGGSSGNTTYF. CDR3 sequence (DNA): TGTGCCAGCAGCTTAACGGGTGGGAGCTCTGGAAACACCACATATTTT.

The rearrangement uses TRBV18 and TRBJ1-5; 8 bases fit TRBD1. Germline loops: CDR1 KGHSH, CDR2 LQKENI. The CDR3 spans 17 residues. Unmatched junction bases numbered 16, after V lost 3 bases and J lost 9 bases. The CDR3 loop reads CASSPRGQVGGGGPQHF. The CDR3, as DNA: TGTGCCAGCTCACCGCGGGGACAGGTGGGAGGAGGAGGGCCCCAGCATTTT.

This clone was detected a few times. This sequence joins TRBV7-9 and TRBJ2-7; D may be TRBD1 (5 bases). The V and J ends lost 1 base and 3 bases respectively, with 13 bases between them. Germline V lookup: CDR1 SEHNR, CDR2 FQNEAQ (reference sequence). This CDR3 is built from 15 residues. The CDR3 sequence is CASSLGQGSLYEQYV. DNA for the CDR3: TGTGCCAGCAGCTTAGGGCAGGGCTCCCTCTACGAGCAGTACGTC.

The rearrangement links TRBV2 to TRBJ2-5; tentative D call: TRBD2 (5 bases). V shed 6 bases and J shed 4 bases, with 6 bases lying between them. The CDR3 length is 11 residues. Per the germline V gene, CDR1 is SNHLY and CDR2 is FYNNEI. The CDR3 DNA sequence: TGTGCCAGCAGGAGGGTAGAGACCCAGTACTTC. Protein: CASRRVETQYF. Filled out from reference TRBV2 and TRBJ2-5, the complete variable domain reads EPEVTQTPSHQVTQMGQEVILRCVPISNHLYFYWYRQILGQKVEFLVSFYNNEISEKSEIFDDQFSVERPDGSNFTLKIRSTKLEDSAMYFCASRRVETQYFGPGTRLLVL.

The CDR3 loop reads CASSTVDRLNTEAFF. Here the CDR3 DNA reads TGTGCCAGTAGTACGGTAGACAGGTTGAACACTGAAGCTTTCTTT. The V call is TRBV19, the J call TRBJ1-1; D perhaps matches TRBD1 (6 bases). The CDR3 has 15 amino acids. The germline V gene encodes CDR1 LNHDA and CDR2 SQIVND (reference sequence). Trimming left V 4 bases short and J 0 bases short, with 12 bases between. The whole variable domain, filled in from reference TRBV19 and TRBJ1-1, reads DGGITQSPKYLFRKEGQNVTLSCEQNLNHDAMYWYRQDPGQGLRLIYYSQIVNDFQKGDIAEGYSVSREKKESFPLTVTSAQKNPTAFYLCASSTVDRLNTEAFFGQGTRLTVV.

The chain uses TRBV28 and TRBJ1-5; D unclear. CDR1 is MDHEN and CDR2 is SYDVKM in the germline V gene. Deletions cut 2 bases from V and 6 bases from J, with 8 bases between. The CDR3 contains 13 residues. The CDR3 nucleotides are TGTGCCAGCAGTTTAGGCATCGCTCAGCCCCAGCATTTT. Translation: CASSLGIAQPQHF.

This chain uses TRBV5-5 with TRBJ2-2, with 13 bases identical to TRBD2. Germline V gene lookup returns CDR1 SGHKS and CDR2 YYEKEE (reference sequence). CDR3 length: 16 amino acids. With 4 bases clipped from V and 5 bases from J, the junction kept 5 bases outside the gene matches. CDR3 sequence reads: CASSAGLAGYTGELFF. The CDR3 DNA sequence: TGTGCCAGCAGCGCGGGACTAGCGGGGTATACCGGGGAGCTGTTTTTT.

As DNA, the CDR3 is TGTGCCACCTCGCTAGCGGGGCAAGAGACCCAGTACTTC. This encodes CATSLAGQETQYF. The chain joins TRBV15 to TRBJ2-5; 9 nucleotides line up with TRBD2. Germline V gene sequence: CDR1 LNHNV, CDR2 YYDKDF (reference sequence). CDR3 length: 13 residues. Trimming at V came to 8 bases and at J to 2 bases, leaving 3 bases not matched to a gene. The full variable domain, its missing parts supplied by reference TRBV15 and TRBJ2-5, is DAMVIQNPRYQVTQFGKPVTLSCSQTLNHNVMYWYQQKSSQAPKLLFHYYDKDFNNEADTPDNFQSRRPNTSFCFLDIRSPGLGDTAMYLCATSLAGQETQYFGPGTRLLVL.

The chain joins TRBV19 to TRBJ1-3, with D unclear. With 6 bases removed from V and 0 bases from J, the gap between germline ends came to 12 bases. The CDR3 is made up of 15 amino acids. Germline assignment: CDR1 LNHDA and CDR2 SQIVND (reference sequence). The CDR3 coding sequence is TGTGCCAGTAGAACCCTCAGTGACTCTGGAAACACCATATATTTT. Its protein is CASRTLSDSGNTIYF.

CDR3 coding DNA: TGTGCCAGCAGTCCGTCGGGACAGGGTAGCTATGGCTACACCTTC. Translation gives CASSPSGQGSYGYTF. The genes are TRBV6-5 and TRBJ1-2; 9 bases fit TRBD1. This CDR3 comprises 15 residues. V was clipped by 5 bases and J by 4 bases; unmatched bases: 8. CDR1 is MNHEY and CDR2 is SVGAGI in the germline V gene.

This chain joins TRBV7-9 and TRBJ1-2; D call uncertain. V lost 4 bases, J lost 4 bases, and 7 bases lay in between. This CDR3 is built from 12 residues. Germline CDR1 reads SEHNR; CDR2 reads FQNEAQ (reference sequence). CDR3 DNA sequence: TGTGCCAGCAGCTCTAGATTCTATGGCTACACCTTC. Amino acids: CASSSRFYGYTF.

The genes are TRBV5-6 and TRBJ2-7, with D tentatively TRBD1 (5 bases). Trimming removed 1 base from V and 6 bases from J, with 8 bases in between. The CDR3 is 12 residues long. Per germline, CDR1 SGHDT and CDR2 YYEEEE. CDR3 sequence (DNA): TGTGCCAGCAGCTTGTTAGGGGCCGAGCAGTACGTC. The encoded protein is CASSLLGAEQYV.

The V call is TRBV18, the J call TRBJ1-1; 9 nucleotides agree with TRBD1. This CDR3 spans 16 amino acids. Germline assignment: CDR1 KGHSH and CDR2 LQKENI. J gave up 0 bases and V 5 bases, and 7 bases lay outside the gene matches. CDR3 bases: TGTGCCAGCTCAGCGACAGGGGGTATCATGAACACTGAAGCTTTCTTT. Translating it yields CASSATGGIMNTEAFF.

The chain employs TRBV9 and TRBJ2-2; 8 bases fit TRBD2. The germline V gene encodes CDR1 SGDLS and CDR2 YYNGEE. With V trimmed by 4 bases and J by 0 bases, 8 bases remained unmatched. This CDR3 is built from 17 residues. The chain's CDR3 is CASSLSGGTANTGELFF. As DNA, the CDR3 is TGTGCCAGCAGCCTAAGCGGGGGTACCGCGAACACCGGGGAGCTGTTTTTT.

This clone was seen a few times. This chain uses TRBV9 with TRBJ1-2; tentative D call: TRBD1 (6 bases). V lost 3 bases, J lost 7 bases, and 16 bases lay in between. Germline V gives CDR1 SGDLS, CDR2 YYNGEE. The CDR3 has 14 amino acids. CDR3 bases: TGTGCCAGCAGCGCCCTACAGGGATTGGGTGGCTACACCTTC. Translated: CASSALQGLGGYTF.

The rearrangement uses TRBV27 and TRBJ2-1; 7 bases fit TRBD1. V trimming: 6 bases; J trimming: 6 bases; junction bases outside the gene matches: 5. The CDR3 is made up of 13 amino acids. Germline V lookup: CDR1 MNHEY, CDR2 SMNVEV (reference sequence). CDR3 in DNA: TGTGCCAGCAGCCTGACAGGGCCCAATGAGCAGTTCTTC. This gives the protein CASSLTGPNEQFF.

Turning to this clone: The junction and the germline gene differ at one end; a read error may be behind it. CDR3 region: CASSLAPGVGETQYF. The CDR3, as DNA: TGTGCTAGCAGCTTAGCCCCAGGGGTGGGGGAGACCCAGTACTTC. The chain carries TRBV7-7 and TRBJ2-5; possible D gene TRBD1, 6 bases. CDR1 and CDR2 from the germline V gene are SSHAT and FNYEAQ (reference sequence). The CDR3 covers 15 residues. The whole variable domain, filled in from reference TRBV7-7 and TRBJ2-5, reads GAGVSQSPRYKVTKRGQDVTLRCDPISSHATLYWYQQALGQGPEFLTYFNYEAQPDKSGLPSDRFSAERPEGSISTLTIQRTEQRDSAMYRCASSLAPGVGETQYFGPGTRLLVL.

V gene TRBV6-5 combines with J gene TRBJ1-5; TRBD1 is a possible D gene (5 bases). This CDR3 is built from 14 residues. Germline V gene lookup returns CDR1 MNHEY and CDR2 SVGAGI. V was pared by 8 bases and J by 5 bases, with 16 bases between. The CDR3 loop reads CASAAGRDDQPQHF. CDR3 in DNA: TGTGCCAGCGCGGCGGGACGGGACGATCAGCCCCAGCATTTT.

The rearrangement joins TRBV10-3 to TRBJ1-6; D might be TRBD1 (5 bases). The germline V gene encodes CDR1 ENHRY and CDR2 SYGVKD. V lost 6 bases and J lost 5, with 17 bases in between. CDR3 length equals 16 residues. DNA for the CDR3: TGTGCCATCAGCCTCACTTTGGACATAAATAATTCACCCCTCCACTTT. It yields the protein CAISLTLDINNSPLHF.